This T cell receptor beta chain was observed in a study of CD8 T cells in ankylosing spondylitis. As to this clonotype: Its specificity is unknown.

For TCR beta, libraries came from quantitative 5'-RACE with molecular barcodes. MiXCR was run by TCRdb on the 5' RACE reads, yielding one entry per CDR3 protein. The sample consists of about 390,000 distinct CDR3 sequences, approximately 20% of them appearing once. Broader study findings: The clones that were linked to disease were reported to be significantly enriched in matched synovial fluid samples from ankylosing spondylitis patients. Earlier authors reported some of these motif variants in reactive arthritis synovial fluid and blood. Disease-linked clones had a CD8+ phenotype and relatively low frequency in peripheral blood. Roughly eight highly homologous variants made up a TCR beta motif that seemed to typify ankylosing spondylitis blood.

V gave up 3 bases and J gave up 8 bases, with 10 bases separating them. The germline V gene has CDR1 SQVTM and CDR2 ANQGSEA. The CDR3 has 12 residues. V and J are TRBV29-1 and TRBJ1-4, with D possibly matching TRBD1 (6 bases). This sequence was found in a male donor with ankylosing spondylitis. Input material: blood, either unsorted or a sorted T cell fraction (not recorded which). Written as DNA, the CDR3 is TGCAGCGTTGAGGGGGCCGACGAAAAACTGTTTTTT. Translating gives CSVEGADEKLFF.